In its sample, the clone carrying this T cell receptor beta chain was seen once. Its specificity is unknown. Data came from immunoSEQ multiplex PCR; TCRdb stores just in-frame clones and leaves some out. The data contain about 100,000 clones, around 90% of them seen just once; the ten biggest clones take up about 0.49%. Autoimmune disease history or systemic immunosuppression led to patients being barred. The data were taken from a study of OX40 agonist ivuxolimab in advanced cancers. Looking at the study overall: Dose-escalation subjects each had hepatocellular carcinoma, melanoma, renal cell or head and neck cancer.

Overall study findings and caveats: Low normalized T-cell clonal expansion was also seen in some nonresponders. Both CD4+ and CD8+ T cell populations in blood had undergone clonal expansion by week 6 at 0.1 to 3.0 mg/kg.

Trimming left V 4 bases short and J 1 base short, with 13 bases between. CDR3 length equals 15 residues. Germline values: CDR1 SGHTA, CDR2 FQGNSA. The material sequenced was CD4+ or CD8+ T cells sorted from blood, taken in a trial of the OX40 agonist ivuxolimab. The chain has TRBV7-2 and TRBJ1-1; D perhaps matches TRBD1 (6 bases). This TCR was sampled from an adult with an advanced solid tumor such as melanoma, head and neck, liver or kidney cancer. The CDR3 nucleotides are TGTGCCAGCAGCTCCCCGGGACAAAGGAACACTGAAGCTTTCTTT. It yields the protein CASSSPGQRNTEAFF.